The source of this TCR beta chain is a study of blood T cell repertoires in COVID-19. The CDR3 has 14 residues. Germline CDR1 and CDR2: LNHDA and SQIVND (reference sequence). The ends lost 3 bases at V and 8 bases at J; junction bases unmatched: 7. Data came from immunoSEQ multiplex PCR; TCRdb stores just in-frame clones and leaves some out. The repertoire holds roughly 410,000 clones, with around 87% as singletons. The chain recombines TRBV19 with TRBJ1-2; TRBD1 aligns across 9 bases. The sequencing input was peripheral blood. The clonotype was recovered from a woman aged 55-75 years with COVID-19, enrolled during active disease. The CDR3 coding sequence is TGTGCCAGTAGTATCTTACAGGGGGCGGTCGGCTACACCTTC. Its protein is CASSILQGAVGYTF.